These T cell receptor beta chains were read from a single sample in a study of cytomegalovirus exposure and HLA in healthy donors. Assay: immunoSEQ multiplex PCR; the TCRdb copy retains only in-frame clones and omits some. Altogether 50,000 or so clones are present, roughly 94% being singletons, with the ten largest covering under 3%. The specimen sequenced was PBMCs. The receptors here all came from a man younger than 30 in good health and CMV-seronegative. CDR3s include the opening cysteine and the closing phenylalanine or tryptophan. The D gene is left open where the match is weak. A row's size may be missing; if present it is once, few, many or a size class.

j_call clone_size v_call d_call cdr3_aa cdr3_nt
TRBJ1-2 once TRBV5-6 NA CASSPTDTWNYGYTF TGTGCCAGCAGCCCTACTGACACCTGGAACTATGGCTACACCTTC
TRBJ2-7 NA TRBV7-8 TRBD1 CASSPDARTGGAKVSEQYF TGTGCCAGCAGCCCTGATGCAAGGACAGGGGGCGCAAAAGTTTCCGAGCAGTACTTC
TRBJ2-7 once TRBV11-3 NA CASRFDRNSYEQYF TGTGCCAGCAGATTCGACAGAAACTCCTACGAGCAGTACTTC
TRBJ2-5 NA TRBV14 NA CASSRSGEETQYF TGTGCCAGCAGCCGCAGCGGCGAAGAGACCCAGTACTTC
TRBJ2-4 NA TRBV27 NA CASSPPGVWGNIQYF TGTGCCAGCAGCCCTCCCGGGGTTTGGGGAAACATTCAGTACTTC
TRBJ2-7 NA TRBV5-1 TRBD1 CASSTGQDTYEQYF TGCGCCAGCAGCACCGGACAGGACACCTACGAGCAGTACTTC
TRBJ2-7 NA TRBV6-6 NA CASRSGQQRHEQYF TGTGCCAGCAGGAGCGGCCAACAGCGCCACGAGCAGTACTTC
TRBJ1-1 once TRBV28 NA CASSLYGTEAFF TGTGCCAGCAGTTTATACGGGACTGAAGCTTTCTTT
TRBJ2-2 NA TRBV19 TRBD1 CASSPPTGIPGAGELFF TGTGCCAGTAGTCCCCCGACAGGGATCCCAGGGGCCGGGGAGCTGTTTTTT
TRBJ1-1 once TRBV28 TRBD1 CASSSHATGLVPEAFF TGTGCCAGCAGTTCCCACGCGACAGGGCTGGTCCCTGAAGCTTTCTTT
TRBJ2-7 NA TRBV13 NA CASSSKIITEEQYF TGTGCCAGCAGCTCCAAGATCATCACGGAGGAGCAGTACTTC
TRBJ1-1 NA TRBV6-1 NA CASRTEPMNTEAFF TGTGCCAGCAGGACAGAGCCGATGAACACTGAAGCTTTCTTT
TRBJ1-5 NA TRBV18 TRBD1 CASSPDRGLNQPQHF TGTGCCAGCTCGCCAGACAGGGGCCTCAATCAGCCCCAGCATTTT
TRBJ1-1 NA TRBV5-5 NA CASSLAQGTSEAFF TGTGCCAGCAGCTTGGCCCAGGGTACGTCTGAAGCTTTCTTT
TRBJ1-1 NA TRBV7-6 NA CASSNGMNTEAFF TGTGCCAGCAGCAACGGGATGAACACTGAAGCTTTCTTT
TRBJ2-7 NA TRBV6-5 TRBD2 CASSSGGSYEQYF TGTGCCAGCAGCAGCGGGGGCTCCTACGAGCAGTACTTC
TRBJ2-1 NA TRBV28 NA CASTLGGRVYNEQFF TGTGCCAGCACCCTGGGAGGTAGGGTTTACAATGAGCAGTTCTTC
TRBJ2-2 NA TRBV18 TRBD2 CASSPPSGYTGELFF TGTGCCAGCTCACCGCCTAGCGGCTACACCGGGGAGCTGTTTTTT
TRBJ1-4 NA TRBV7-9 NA CASSPAVLSGEKLFF TGTGCCAGCAGCCCAGCGGTATTATCGGGAGAAAAACTGTTTTTT
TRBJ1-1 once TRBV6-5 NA CASSAMDRNTEAFF TGTGCCAGCAGCGCCATGGACAGGAACACTGAAGCTTTCTTT
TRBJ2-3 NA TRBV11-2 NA CASSSGDLGSDTQYF TGTGCCAGCAGCTCAGGGGACCTGGGCTCAGATACGCAGTATTTT
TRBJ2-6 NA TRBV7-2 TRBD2 CASSLGLAGQSSGANVLTF TGTGCCAGCAGCTTAGGACTAGCGGGACAAAGCTCTGGGGCCAACGTCCTGACTTTC
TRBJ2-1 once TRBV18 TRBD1 CASSPQGASNEQFF TGTGCCAGCTCACCACAGGGGGCGTCCAATGAGCAGTTCTTC
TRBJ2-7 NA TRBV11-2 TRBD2 CASSAGRLAIGSSYEQYF TGTGCCAGCAGCGCGGGTAGACTAGCGATTGGGTCTTCCTACGAGCAGTACTTC
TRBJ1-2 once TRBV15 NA CATSGWGKYGYTF TGTGCCACCAGCGGTTGGGGCAAATATGGCTACACCTTC
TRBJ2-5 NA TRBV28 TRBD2 CASSSGLAGGKLVETQYF TGTGCCAGCAGTTCCGGACTAGCGGGAGGGAAACTGGTGGAGACCCAGTACTTC
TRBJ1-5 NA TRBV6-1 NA CASSGTGIDQPQHF TGTGCCAGCAGTGGAACAGGGATAGATCAGCCCCAGCATTTT